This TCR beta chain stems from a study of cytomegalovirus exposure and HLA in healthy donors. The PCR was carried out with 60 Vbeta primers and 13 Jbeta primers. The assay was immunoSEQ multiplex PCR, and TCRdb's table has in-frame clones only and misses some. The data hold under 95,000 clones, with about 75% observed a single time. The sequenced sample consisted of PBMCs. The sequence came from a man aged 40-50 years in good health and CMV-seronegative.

The CDR3: CASSMTGGNEKLFF. The DNA of the CDR3 is TGTGCCAGCAGTATGACAGGGGGAAATGAAAAACTGTTTTTT. V usage is TRBV6-6 and J usage is TRBJ1-4, with 9 bases matching TRBD1. The CDR3 covers 14 residues. Germline CDR1 and CDR2: MNHNY and SVGAGI (reference sequence). V was pared by 5 bases and J by 5 bases, with 3 bases of the junction left unmatched.